This TCR beta chain appears in the sequencing data of a study of CXCR3-negative and CXCR3-positive naive CD8 T cells. Each TRB cDNA library was prepared by 5' RACE (with UMI labels). Reanalyzing the 5' RACE reads, TCRdb keeps one entry per CDR3 protein, without DNA. Recorded for this sample: around 7,000 distinct CDR3 sequences. CDR1 SGHVS and CDR2 FQNEAQ come from the germline V gene. The CDR3 runs 15 residues. This clonotype is called medium-sized based on its frequency. Its matching antigen is unknown. The study's findings and limits: The naive subsets expressed comparable surface CD5, and the authors inferred TCR strength from TRB CDR3 properties. Cryopreserved cells showed partially decreased CXCR3 expression, and most assays used fresh PBMCs. CXCR3-expressing naive cells carried TRB CDR3s more hydrophobic than those of CXCR3-negative naive cells.

The chain carries TRBV7-8 and TRBJ2-7; TCRdb returns TRBD2, unconfirmable since there is no DNA. The TCR was taken from a human donor in good health. Some clones in this sample may be carry-over from other donors' samples. The material sequenced was naive CXCR3+ CD8+ T cells from blood. Subset specified: CD45RO-CCR7+CD27+CD95- naive CD8+ T cells expressing CXCR3 (TNR3+). The CDR3 reads CASSSSGGASYEQYF.